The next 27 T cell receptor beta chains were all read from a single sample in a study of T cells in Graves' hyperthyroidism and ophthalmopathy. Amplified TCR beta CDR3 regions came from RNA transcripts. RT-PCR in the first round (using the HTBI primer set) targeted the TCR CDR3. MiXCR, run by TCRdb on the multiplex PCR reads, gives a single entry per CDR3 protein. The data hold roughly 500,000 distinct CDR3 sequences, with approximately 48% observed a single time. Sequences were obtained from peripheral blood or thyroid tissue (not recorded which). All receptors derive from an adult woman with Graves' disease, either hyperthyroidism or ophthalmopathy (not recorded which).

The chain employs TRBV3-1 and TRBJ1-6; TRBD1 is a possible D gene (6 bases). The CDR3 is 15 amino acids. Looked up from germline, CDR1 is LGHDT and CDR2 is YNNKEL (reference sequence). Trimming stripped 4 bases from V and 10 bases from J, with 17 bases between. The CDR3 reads CASSLRGAKASPLHF. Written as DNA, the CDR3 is TGTGCCAGCAGCCTTAGGGGGGCCAAGGCATCACCCCTCCACTTT.

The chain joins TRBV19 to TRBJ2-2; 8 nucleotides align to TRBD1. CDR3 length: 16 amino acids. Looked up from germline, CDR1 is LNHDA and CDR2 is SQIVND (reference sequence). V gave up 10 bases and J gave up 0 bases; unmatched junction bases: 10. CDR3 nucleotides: TGTGCCACCCGACAGGGGCAATATTCGAACACCGGGGAGCTGTTTTTT. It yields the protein CATRQGQYSNTGELFF.

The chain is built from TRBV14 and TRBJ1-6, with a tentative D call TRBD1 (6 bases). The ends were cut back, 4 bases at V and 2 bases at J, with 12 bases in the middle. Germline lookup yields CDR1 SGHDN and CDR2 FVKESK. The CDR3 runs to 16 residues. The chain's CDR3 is CASSRRDTPYNSPLHF. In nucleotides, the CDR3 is TGTGCCAGCAGCCGCCGGGACACTCCCTATAATTCACCCCTCCACTTT.

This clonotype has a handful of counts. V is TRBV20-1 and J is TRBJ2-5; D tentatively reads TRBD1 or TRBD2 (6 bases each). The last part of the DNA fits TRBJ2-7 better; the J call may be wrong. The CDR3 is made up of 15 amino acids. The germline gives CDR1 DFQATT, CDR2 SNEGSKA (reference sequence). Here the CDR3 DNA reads TGCAGTGCTAAACCGACAGGACTATTTTCCTACGAGCAGTACTTC. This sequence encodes CSAKPTGLFSYEQYF.

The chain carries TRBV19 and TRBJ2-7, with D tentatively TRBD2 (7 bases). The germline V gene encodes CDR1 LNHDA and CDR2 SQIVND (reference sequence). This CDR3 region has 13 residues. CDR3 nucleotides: TGTGCATCCCACGAAGGGGGAGGGCGCGAGCAGTACTTC. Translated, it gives CASHEGGGREQYF.

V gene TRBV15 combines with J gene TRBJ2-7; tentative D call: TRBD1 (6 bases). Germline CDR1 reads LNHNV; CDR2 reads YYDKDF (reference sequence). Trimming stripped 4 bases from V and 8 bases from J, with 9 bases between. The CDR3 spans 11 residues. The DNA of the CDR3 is TGTGCCACCAGCACAACAGGGAAGCAGTACTTC. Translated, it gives CATSTTGKQYF.

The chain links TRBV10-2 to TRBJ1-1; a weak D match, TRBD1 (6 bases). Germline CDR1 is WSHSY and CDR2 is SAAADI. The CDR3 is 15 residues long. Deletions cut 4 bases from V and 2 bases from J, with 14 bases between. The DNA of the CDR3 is TGCGCCAGCAGTGGTGAAAGGGGGGGAAACACTGAAGCTTTCTTT. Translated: CASSGERGGNTEAFF.

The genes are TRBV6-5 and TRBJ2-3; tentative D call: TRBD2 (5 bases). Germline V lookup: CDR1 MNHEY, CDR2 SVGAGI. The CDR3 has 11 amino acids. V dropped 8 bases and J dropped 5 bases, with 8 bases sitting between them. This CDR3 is CASVSGDTQYF. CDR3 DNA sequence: TGTGCCAGCGTCAGCGGAGATACGCAGTATTTT.

The CDR3 DNA reads as TGTGCCAGCAGTCGAAACTCACAAGAGACCCAGTACTTC. It yields the protein CASSRNSQETQYF. The gene calls are TRBV3-1 and TRBJ2-5; no firm D call. Germline CDR1 LGHDT, CDR2 YNNKEL (reference sequence). The CDR3 is made up of 13 amino acids. Trimming removed 6 bases at V and 2 bases at J, with 10 bases between.

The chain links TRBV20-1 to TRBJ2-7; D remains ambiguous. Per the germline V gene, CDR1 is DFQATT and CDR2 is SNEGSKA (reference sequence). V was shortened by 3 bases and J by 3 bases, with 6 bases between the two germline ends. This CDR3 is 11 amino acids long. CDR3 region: CSASVYYEQYF. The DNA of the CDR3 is TGCAGTGCTAGTGTTTACTACGAGCAGTACTTC.

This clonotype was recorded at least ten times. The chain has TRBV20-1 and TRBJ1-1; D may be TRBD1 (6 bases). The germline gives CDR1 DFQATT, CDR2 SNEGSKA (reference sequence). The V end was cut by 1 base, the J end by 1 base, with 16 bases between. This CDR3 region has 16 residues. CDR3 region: CSARARDIRWNTEAFF. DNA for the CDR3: TGCAGTGCTAGAGCCCGGGACATTCGGTGGAACACTGAAGCTTTCTTT.

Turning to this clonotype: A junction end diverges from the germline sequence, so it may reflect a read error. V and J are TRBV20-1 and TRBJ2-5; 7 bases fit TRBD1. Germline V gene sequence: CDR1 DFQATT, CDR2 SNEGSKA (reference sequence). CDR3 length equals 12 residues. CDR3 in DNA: TGCAGTGCAAAGACAGGGCGAGAGCCCCAGTACTTC. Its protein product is CSAKTGREPQYF.

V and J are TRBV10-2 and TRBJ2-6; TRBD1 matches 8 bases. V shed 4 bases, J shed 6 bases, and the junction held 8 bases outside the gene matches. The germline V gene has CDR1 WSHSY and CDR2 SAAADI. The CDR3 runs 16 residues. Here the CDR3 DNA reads TGCGCCAGCAGTGCGGACAGGGCAAGAGCGGCCAACGTCCTGACTTTC. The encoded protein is CASSADRARAANVLTF.

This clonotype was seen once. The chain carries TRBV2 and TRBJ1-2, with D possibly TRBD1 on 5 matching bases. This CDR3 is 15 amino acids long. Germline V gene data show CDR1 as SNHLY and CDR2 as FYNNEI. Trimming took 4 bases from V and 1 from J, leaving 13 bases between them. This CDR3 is CASSVLQASNYGYTF. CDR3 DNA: TGTGCCAGCAGTGTACTACAGGCGAGTAACTATGGCTACACCTTC. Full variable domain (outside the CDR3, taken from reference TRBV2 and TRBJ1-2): EPEVTQTPSHQVTQMGQEVILRCVPISNHLYFYWYRQILGQKVEFLVSFYNNEISEKSEIFDDQFSVERPDGSNFTLKIRSTKLEDSAMYFCASSVLQASNYGYTFGSGTRLTVV.

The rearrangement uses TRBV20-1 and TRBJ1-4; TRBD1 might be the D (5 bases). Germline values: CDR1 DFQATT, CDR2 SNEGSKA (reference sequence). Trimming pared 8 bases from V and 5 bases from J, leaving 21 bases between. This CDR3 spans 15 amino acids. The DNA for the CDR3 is TGCAGTAACCGGGTTGAGGGCAGGGTGAATGAAAAACTGTTTTTT. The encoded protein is CSNRVEGRVNEKLFF.

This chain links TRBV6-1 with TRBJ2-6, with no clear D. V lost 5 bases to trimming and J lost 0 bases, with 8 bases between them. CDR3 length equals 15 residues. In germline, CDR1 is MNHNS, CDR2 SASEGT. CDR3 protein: CASSPQVSGANVLTF. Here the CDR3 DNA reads TGTGCCAGCAGTCCCCAGGTCTCTGGGGCCAACGTCCTGACTTTC.

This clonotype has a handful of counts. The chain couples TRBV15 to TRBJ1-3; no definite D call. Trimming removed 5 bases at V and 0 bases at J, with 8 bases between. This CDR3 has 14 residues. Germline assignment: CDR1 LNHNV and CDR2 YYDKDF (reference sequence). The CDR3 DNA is TGTGCCACCAGCGAGCAGCTCTCTGGAAACACCATATATTTT. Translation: CATSEQLSGNTIYF.

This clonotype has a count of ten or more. CDR3 residues: CSVGEGSGTGELFF. The CDR3 bases are TGCAGCGTCGGAGAGGGCTCGGGAACCGGGGAGCTGTTTTTT. This chain joins TRBV29-1 and TRBJ2-2; D might be TRBD2 (5 bases). CDR1 SQVTM and CDR2 ANQGSEA come from the germline V gene. With 6 bases removed from V and 5 bases from J, the gap between germline ends came to 16 bases. CDR3 length equals 14 residues.

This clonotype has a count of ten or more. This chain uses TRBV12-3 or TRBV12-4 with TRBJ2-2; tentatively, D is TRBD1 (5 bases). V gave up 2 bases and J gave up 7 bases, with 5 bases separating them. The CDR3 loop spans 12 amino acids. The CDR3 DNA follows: TGTGCCAGCAGTTTACAGGGCGGGGAGCTGTTTTTT. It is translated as CASSLQGGELFF.

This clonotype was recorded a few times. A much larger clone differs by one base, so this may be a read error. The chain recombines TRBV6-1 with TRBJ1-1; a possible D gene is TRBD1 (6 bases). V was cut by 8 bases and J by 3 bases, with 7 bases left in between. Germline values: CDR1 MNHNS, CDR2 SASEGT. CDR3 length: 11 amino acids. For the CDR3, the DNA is TGTGCCAGCTACAGGGACACTGAAGCTTTCTTT. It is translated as CASYRDTEAFF.

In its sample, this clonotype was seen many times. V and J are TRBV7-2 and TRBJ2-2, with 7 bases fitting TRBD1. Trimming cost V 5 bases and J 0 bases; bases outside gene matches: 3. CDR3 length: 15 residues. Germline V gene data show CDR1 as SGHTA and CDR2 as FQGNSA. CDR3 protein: CASSPQGANTGELFF. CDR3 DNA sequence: TGTGCCAGCAGCCCCCAGGGGGCGAACACCGGGGAGCTGTTTTTT.

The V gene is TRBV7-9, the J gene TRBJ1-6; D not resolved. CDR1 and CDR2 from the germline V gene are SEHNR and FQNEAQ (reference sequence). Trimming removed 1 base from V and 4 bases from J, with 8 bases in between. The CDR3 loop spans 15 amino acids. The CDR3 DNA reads TGTGCCAGCAGCTTAGATCAGGATTATAATTCACCCCTCCACTTT. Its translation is CASSLDQDYNSPLHF.

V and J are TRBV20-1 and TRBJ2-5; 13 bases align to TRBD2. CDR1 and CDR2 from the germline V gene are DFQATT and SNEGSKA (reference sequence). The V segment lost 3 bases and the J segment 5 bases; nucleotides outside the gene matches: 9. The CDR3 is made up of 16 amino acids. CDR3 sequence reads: CSASRTSGRSRETQYF. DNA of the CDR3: TGCAGTGCTAGCCGGACTAGCGGGAGAAGTCGGGAGACCCAGTACTTC.

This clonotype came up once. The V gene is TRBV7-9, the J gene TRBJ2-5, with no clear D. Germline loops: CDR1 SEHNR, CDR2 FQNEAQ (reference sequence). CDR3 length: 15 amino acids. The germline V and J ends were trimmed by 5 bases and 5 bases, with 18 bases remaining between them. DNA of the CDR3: TGTGCCAGCAGCATAGTCGGAGTTGGAGCGGAGACCCAGTACTTC. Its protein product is CASSIVGVGAETQYF.

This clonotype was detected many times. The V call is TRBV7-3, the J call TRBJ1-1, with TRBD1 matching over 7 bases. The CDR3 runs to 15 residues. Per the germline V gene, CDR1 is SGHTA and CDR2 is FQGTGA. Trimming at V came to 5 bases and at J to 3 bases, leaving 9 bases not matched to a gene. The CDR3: CASSALGQLHTEAFF. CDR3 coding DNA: TGTGCCAGCAGCGCCCTGGGACAGCTACACACTGAAGCTTTCTTT.

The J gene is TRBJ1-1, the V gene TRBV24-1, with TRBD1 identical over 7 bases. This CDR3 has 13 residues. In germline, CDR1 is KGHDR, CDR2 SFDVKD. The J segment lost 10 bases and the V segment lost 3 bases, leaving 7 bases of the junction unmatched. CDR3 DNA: TGTGCCACCAGTGATACCCGACAGGGCGCAGCTTTCTTT. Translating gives CATSDTRQGAAFF.

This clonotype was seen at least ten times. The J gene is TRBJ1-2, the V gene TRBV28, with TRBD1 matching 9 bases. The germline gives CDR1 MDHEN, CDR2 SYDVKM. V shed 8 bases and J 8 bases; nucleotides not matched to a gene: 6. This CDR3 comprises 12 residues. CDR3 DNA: TGTGCCAGCTGGACAGGGGCGAGCGGCTACACCTTC. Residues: CASWTGASGYTF.